The present T cell receptor beta chain was sequenced within a study of blood T cell repertoires in COVID-19. The protocol was immunoSEQ multiplex PCR, while the TCRdb copy is restricted to in-frame clones and leaves out a portion. The data hold over 50,000 clones, with about nine tenths observed a single time. The length of the CDR3 is 16 residues. V was cut by 0 bases and J by 0 bases, with 9 bases left in between. Germline V gene data show CDR1 as SGHRS and CDR2 as YFSETQ. The clonotype was recovered from a man in his fifties with active COVID-19. Sample: peripheral blood. This rearrangement joins TRBV5-1 to TRBJ1-4; no firm D call. The CDR3 nucleotides read TGCGCCAGCAGCTTGGGGCAGGCAACAACTAATGAAAAACTGTTTTTT. This codes for CASSLGQATTNEKLFF.